This T cell receptor (beta chain) was sequenced during a study of T cells after yellow fever vaccination (dated by TCRdb to between 2018 and 2021). A note on the overall study: The SMART-Seq v4 Ultra Low Input RNA kit was used to prepare libraries from fractions with low cell numbers. To follow T-cell clones before and after both primary and booster YFV17D yellow fever vaccination, bulk TCR alpha and beta repertoires underwent longitudinal sequencing. Blood was drawn at multiple timepoints before and after primary and secondary immunization, with bulk PBMC replicates and cell subsets isolated. Two healthy male donors, one aged 18 to 30 and one aged 30 to 40 years, made up the cohort.

Taken from cysteine to phenylalanine, the CDR3 has 13 residues. The sequence is cut down to CDR3 DNA, 39 bases in frame from base 1. V loses 4 bases of germline sequence and J loses 0 bases, and the interval between the two ends is 7 bases. Per the germline V gene, MDHEN is the CDR1 and SYDVKM is the CDR2. TCR cDNA was synthesized by 5'RACE template switching, through which a universal primer site and unique molecular identifiers were introduced. cDNA synthesis was primed from both the TCR alpha and TCR beta constant segments. Library amplification used two PCR steps, and the second PCR step added sample barcodes and sequencing adapters. Sequencing of libraries was performed on Illumina HiSeq 2500 (2x100 bp) or NovaSeq (2x150 bp). Per the authors' processing: MIGEC was used to demultiplex reads and collapse the reads into UMI consensus sequences, and MiXCR was used for V(D)J alignment. Vaccine-responding clonotypes were identified with edgeR using replicate PBMC samples, with FDR below 0.01 and a log2 fold change above 5 up to day 15 being required. Bulk clonotypes were assigned CD4 or CD8 identity according to which sequenced CD4 or CD8 repertoire held them at higher abundance. TCRdb reran the public reads through fastp at Q25 and MiXCR, keeping productive beta chains. When rows share a CDR3 protein, they turn into one entry using the most common DNA and genes. V and J calls and clone size were set by TCRdb, not the authors. The sample records roughly 500,000 distinct CDR3 sequences, over 15% of which are singletons. The ten largest account for approximately 15% of the sample.

Taken with the paper, the label for treatment or condition translates to: live attenuated yellow fever vaccine strain. At each blood-draw timepoint, two biological replicates of bulk PBMCs were collected. PBMCs were isolated from peripheral blood using a standard Ficoll-Paque protocol. TriZol was used to extract RNA from bulk PBMCs, from CD4 and CD8 fractions, and from dextramer-positive and dextramer-negative fractions. Findings and caveats that apply to the study as a whole: FACS-sorted repertoires could contain abundant contaminating clonotypes from the bulk population, so computational filtering was required. The secondary T-cell response was found to be weaker but faster than the primary response, with a peak reached on day 5 rather than on day 15. Because only two donors were included in the study, the extent to which the findings can be generalized is limited. Most clones expanded after primary vaccination were re-detected after the booster (96% of CD4 and around 86% of CD8), suggesting broad memory maintenance. A small share of clonotypes occurred in both CD4 and CD8 compartments, likely arising from convergent recombination.

As regards this clonotype: It has no known antigen specificity. The input lacks base qualities; no much larger clone sits a single base away.

Recombination joined TRBV28 with TRBJ2-7; the D gene is unclear. The sample here was PBMCs, taken 15 days after the yellow fever booster vaccination. This TCR was recovered from a man aged 25-40 years who received the YFV17D yellow fever vaccine. The base sequence is TGTGCCAGCAGTTCAGCCCTCTCCTACGAGCAGTACTTC. Translated, it gives CASSSALSYEQYF.